This paragraph reports one T cell receptor beta chain. As yet, its antigen is unknown. J lost 1 base, V lost 3 bases, and 4 bases had no gene match. Germline V lookup: CDR1 LGHNA, CDR2 YSLEER. The CDR3 covers 15 residues. The entry originates in a study of T cell responses to AZD1222 COVID-19 vaccine. Whole-study results and caveats: Clonal diversity may have been underestimated in mostly white British donors. Of spike-specific TCRs, nearly half reportedly target regions left unmutated in variants.

Assay used: immunoSEQ multiplex PCR; TCRdb lists only in-frame clones, some missing. The sample contains about 140,000 clones, over 90% of which appear only once. V gene TRBV4-3 combines with J gene TRBJ1-1; 8 nucleotides align to TRBD1. The origin of this receptor is an adult who received the AZD1222 COVID-19 vaccine. The specimen comprised peripheral blood, sampled 28 days after the second AZD1222 dose. The CDR3 DNA reads as TGCGCCAGCAGCCACCGCGGACAGGGGAACACTGAAGCTTTCTTT. The encoded protein is CASSHRGQGNTEAFF.